What follows are 17 T cell receptor beta chains derived from one specimen sequenced in a study of shared clonotypes between healthy human individuals. TCRdb keeps only in-frame clones here, not all; method: immunoSEQ multiplex PCR. This table holds hundreds of thousands of clones, roughly 95% found once. CD45RO negativity and positive selection for CCR7 defined naive CD8 cells, a population that excluded terminally differentiated effector memory CD45RA+ cells. Source material: naive CD8+ T cells sorted from blood. The receptors were sampled from a woman aged 25 to 39 in good health.

This chain links TRBV28 with TRBJ2-3; D is uncertain. The CDR3 loop spans 15 amino acids. Germline V gene data show CDR1 as MDHEN and CDR2 as SYDVKM. The germline V and J ends were trimmed by 3 bases and 0 bases, with 10 bases remaining between them. The CDR3 spells CASSLYKESTDTQYF. In DNA form, the CDR3 reads TGTGCCAGCAGTTTGTACAAGGAGAGCACAGATACGCAGTATTTT.

The rearrangement joins TRBV10-1 to TRBJ2-5; D unclear. Matching the DNA end better, TRBJ2-7 makes the J call doubtful. The CDR3 runs to 11 residues. Germline lookup yields CDR1 WNHNN and CDR2 SYGVQD (reference sequence). The CDR3 bases are TGCGCCAGCAGTGATGGGTACGAGCAGTACTTC. Protein: CASSDGYEQYF.

The chain is built from TRBV28 and TRBJ1-5; TRBD1 matches at 9 bases. Per the germline V gene, CDR1 is MDHEN and CDR2 is SYDVKM. With V trimmed by 4 bases and J by 7 bases, 11 bases remained unmatched. This CDR3 is built from 16 residues. The CDR3 DNA sequence: TGTGCCAGCAGTTCCAAATCGGACAGGGGAGAACAGCCCCAGCATTTT. It specifies CASSSKSDRGEQPQHF.

The chain recombines TRBV30 with TRBJ2-2, with 10 bases aligning to TRBD1. V shed 2 bases and J 7 bases; nucleotides not matched to a gene: 13. Per germline, CDR1 GTSNPN and CDR2 SVGIG (reference sequence). The CDR3 totals 17 residues. This chain's CDR3 is CAWSPDRGRKLSGELFF. Written as DNA, the CDR3 is TGTGCCTGGAGTCCAGACAGGGGGCGCAAGCTGAGCGGGGAGCTGTTTTTT.

The genes are TRBV29-1 and TRBJ1-1; 7 positions agree with TRBD1. Germline V gene sequence: CDR1 SQVTM, CDR2 ANQGSEA. The CDR3 totals 11 residues. V was pared by 4 bases and J by 7 bases, with 3 bases of the junction left unmatched. The CDR3 DNA sequence: TGCAGCGTTGGTCGGACAGGTGAAGCTTTCTTT. Translation gives CSVGRTGEAFF.

This clone has only one observation. The chain has TRBV5-6 and TRBJ2-7, with 7 bases identical to TRBD1. Unmatched junction bases numbered 8, after V lost 5 bases and J lost 3 bases. CDR3 length: 14 residues. The germline V gene encodes CDR1 SGHDT and CDR2 YYEEEE. Written as DNA, the CDR3 is TGTGCCAGCAGACGACAGGGTTCGAACTACGAGCAGTACTTC. It codes for CASRRQGSNYEQYF.

The chain joins TRBV2 to TRBJ1-2; D is unclear. V was pared by 4 bases and J by 2 bases, with 5 bases between. CDR1 is SNHLY, CDR2 FYNNEI, per germline. The length of the CDR3 is 12 residues. The CDR3 spells CASSGQNYGYTF. DNA of the CDR3: TGTGCCAGCAGTGGGCAGAACTATGGCTACACCTTC.

This chain uses TRBV10-3 with TRBJ2-3; 8 bases agree with TRBD2. This CDR3 spans 14 amino acids. V dropped 2 bases and J dropped 6; count of bases not matched to a gene: 4. Germline CDR1 ENHRY, CDR2 SYGVKD. DNA for the CDR3: TGTGCCATCAGTGAGGGAGCGGGAGCTGATACGCAGTATTTT. Protein: CAISEGAGADTQYF.

Note on this clone: Other DNA sequences in the same sample also yield this CDR3. This sequence joins TRBV2 and TRBJ2-7; TRBD1 might be the D (5 bases). With 6 bases removed from V and 1 base from J, the gap between germline ends came to 7 bases. The CDR3 is 12 residues long. Germline CDR1 is SNHLY and CDR2 is FYNNEI. CDR3: CASSDRSYEQYF. CDR3 sequence (DNA): TGTGCCAGCAGCGACAGATCCTACGAGCAGTACTTC.

The V call is TRBV6-5, the J call TRBJ1-1, with 9 bases fitting TRBD1. This CDR3 region has 14 residues. V shed 2 bases and J 5 bases; nucleotides not matched to a gene: 3. The V gene's germline CDR1 is MNHEY and CDR2 SVGAGI. CDR3 sequence: CASSYGTGLTEAFF. The CDR3 DNA sequence: TGTGCCAGCAGTTACGGGACAGGGCTAACTGAAGCTTTCTTT.

The genes are TRBV7-9 and TRBJ2-1; no definite D call. The CDR3 is made up of 15 amino acids. Trimming pared 4 bases from V and 2 bases from J, leaving 12 bases between. The V gene's germline CDR1 is SEHNR and CDR2 FQNEAQ (reference sequence). The CDR3 loop is CASSSQPLTYNEQFF. CDR3 sequence (DNA): TGTGCCAGCAGCTCGCAGCCACTGACCTACAATGAGCAGTTCTTC. The full variable domain, in which reference TRBV7-9 and TRBJ2-1 provide the parts outside the CDR3, is DTGVSQNPRHKITKRGQNVTFRCDPISEHNRLYWYRQTLGQGPEFLTYFQNEAQLEKSRLLSDRFSAERPKGSFSTLEIQRTEQGDSAMYLCASSSQPLTYNEQFFGPGTRLTVL.

CDR3 in DNA: TGTGCCAGCAGTCCCGAGTGGGGAGCCTACGAGCAGTACTTC. Translated, it gives CASSPEWGAYEQYF. V and J are TRBV28 and TRBJ2-7, with D maybe TRBD2 (5 bases). Trimming removed 5 bases from V and 2 bases from J, with 13 bases in between. CDR3 length: 14 residues. Looked up from germline, CDR1 is MDHEN and CDR2 is SYDVKM.

The gene calls are TRBV7-8 and TRBJ1-3, with D unclear. This CDR3 is 15 amino acids long. The germline CDR1 and CDR2 sequences are SGHVS and FQNEAQ. V lost 7 bases and J lost 2, with 15 bases in between. CDR3 protein: CASTTFVTPGNTIYF. Here the CDR3 DNA reads TGTGCCAGCACAACGTTCGTTACGCCTGGAAACACCATATATTTT. Filled out from reference TRBV7-8 and TRBJ1-3, the complete variable domain reads GAGVSQSPRYKVAKRGQDVALRCDPISGHVSLFWYQQALGQGPEFLTYFQNEAQLDKSGLPSDRFFAERPEGSVSTLKIQRTQQEDSAVYLCASTTFVTPGNTIYFGEGSWLTVV.

The count of this clone is one. V usage is TRBV20-1 and J usage is TRBJ2-3; D remains unclear. The CDR3 has 10 residues. Per germline, CDR1 DFQATT and CDR2 SNEGSKA (reference sequence). The CDR3: CTDATDTQYF. CDR3 DNA sequence: TGCACCGACGCCACAGATACGCAGTATTTT.

The rearrangement joins TRBV7-9 to TRBJ2-5; a weak D match, TRBD1 (6 bases). V was cut by 1 base and J by 4 bases, with 16 bases left in between. This CDR3 has 16 residues. Germline loops: CDR1 SEHNR, CDR2 FQNEAQ (reference sequence). The CDR3 nucleotides read TGTGCCAGCAGCTTAGTAGACGCCCAGGACAGAGAGACCCAGTACTTC. Translated, it gives CASSLVDAQDRETQYF.

The rearrangement links TRBV10-3 to TRBJ2-2; no clear D gene. Germline V lookup: CDR1 ENHRY, CDR2 SYGVKD. Trimming left V 6 bases short and J 2 bases short, with 10 bases between. The CDR3 sequence is 14 residues long. The CDR3 reads CAIRSADNTGELFF. For the CDR3, the DNA is TGTGCCATCAGGTCGGCGGACAACACCGGGGAGCTGTTTTTT.

A single count supports this clone. The rearrangement uses TRBV19 and TRBJ1-1; 9 bases agree with TRBD1. V dropped 8 bases and J dropped 5; count of bases not matched to a gene: 12. Germline V gives CDR1 LNHDA, CDR2 SQIVND (reference sequence). CDR3 length: 15 amino acids. The CDR3 coding sequence is TGTGCCAGTGCCTGGACAGGGGATTTGAGGACTGAAGCTTTCTTT. It codes for CASAWTGDLRTEAFF.